These 28 T cell receptor beta chains were sequenced from one sample in a study of T cell responses to AZD1222 COVID-19 vaccine. The protocol was immunoSEQ multiplex PCR, while the TCRdb copy is restricted to in-frame clones and leaves out a portion. This table holds approximately 180,000 clones, about 90% found once. Sequenced here: peripheral blood, sampled on day 0 of AZD1222 vaccination. The receptor source for this set is an adult in good health.

This chain connects TRBV25-1 to TRBJ1-5, with D possibly being TRBD1 (6 bases). Germline CDR1 MGHDK, CDR2 SYGVNS. This CDR3 has 15 residues. Trimming took off 2 bases at V and 4 bases at J, with 12 bases between the two ends. CDR3 sequence (DNA): TGTGCCAGCAGTGAAAGTGGGGGGGCTAATCAGCCCCAGCATTTT. Its protein product is CASSESGGANQPQHF.

This clone was counted between two and nine times. This rearrangement joins TRBV7-2 to TRBJ1-1, with D hard to call. This CDR3 is built from 15 residues. Trimming left V 2 bases short and J 0 bases short, with 10 bases between. Germline V lookup: CDR1 SGHTA, CDR2 FQGNSA. In DNA form, the CDR3 reads TGTGCCAGCAGCTTATCTCCCGCGATGAACACTGAAGCTTTCTTT. This gives the protein CASSLSPAMNTEAFF.

The chain employs TRBV9 and TRBJ1-5; no clear D gene. The CDR3 spans 14 residues. Per germline, CDR1 SGDLS and CDR2 YYNGEE. Trimming pared 0 bases from V and 0 bases from J, leaving 4 bases between. The CDR3 reads CASSVGDSNQPQHF. In nucleotides, the CDR3 is TGTGCCAGCAGCGTAGGGGATAGCAATCAGCCCCAGCATTTT.

J is TRBJ1-1 and V is TRBV5-5, with TRBD1 matching 8 bases. Germline values: CDR1 SGHKS, CDR2 YYEKEE (reference sequence). The CDR3 sequence is 13 residues long. Losses at the gene ends were 4 bases for V and 4 bases for J; bases not matched to a gene: 3. The CDR3 here is CASSEDRATEAFF. As DNA, the CDR3 is TGTGCCAGCAGCGAGGACAGGGCCACTGAAGCTTTCTTT.

This chain links TRBV15 with TRBJ2-4; D possibly corresponds to TRBD1 (5 bases). The CDR3 totals 15 residues. Trimming took off 0 bases at V and 4 bases at J, with 10 bases between the two ends. Germline CDR1 reads LNHNV; CDR2 reads YYDKDF (reference sequence). The CDR3 DNA follows: TGTGCCACCAGCAGAGATAACAGGTCAAAAAACATTCAGTACTTC. Its protein is CATSRDNRSKNIQYF.

The rearrangement uses TRBV19 and TRBJ1-5; possible D gene TRBD1, 6 bases. CDR3 length: 20 amino acids. The V gene's germline CDR1 is LNHDA and CDR2 SQIVND (reference sequence). The V gene lost 2 bases and the J gene lost 4 bases, with 27 bases spanning the gap. The DNA for the CDR3 is TGTGCCAGTAGTATATTCCCGGCGACAGCGAAGGGGGGTGGGAATCAGCCCCAGCATTTT. Translating gives CASSIFPATAKGGGNQPQHF.

The J gene is TRBJ1-1, the V gene TRBV19; perhaps TRBD1 as D (5 bases). Germline-derived CDR1 and CDR2 are LNHDA and SQIVND (reference sequence). V was trimmed by 2 bases and J by 1 base, leaving 23 bases between them. There are 19 residues in the CDR3. In nucleotides, the CDR3 is TGTGCCAGTAGTATAAGGGAGTGGGGCGGCCTACGAACGAACACTGAAGCTTTCTTT. This encodes CASSIREWGGLRTNTEAFF.

The rearrangement joins TRBV7-8 to TRBJ1-5; possibly TRBD1 for D (5 bases). The V and J ends lost 5 bases and 6 bases respectively, with 14 bases between them. Looked up from germline, CDR1 is SGHVS and CDR2 is FQNEAQ. The CDR3 length is 14 residues. CDR3 amino acids: CASSPGGGAQPQHF. CDR3 in DNA: TGTGCCAGCAGCCCAGGCGGGGGTGCTCAGCCCCAGCATTTT.

The J gene is TRBJ1-1, the V gene TRBV3-1 (or the pseudogene TRBV3-2), with D unresolved. Germline CDR1 is LGHDT and CDR2 is YNNKEL (reference sequence). The CDR3 consists of 15 residues. Deletions cut 3 bases from V and 4 bases from J, with 15 bases between. The CDR3 sequence is CASSQVHRVGTEAFF. For the CDR3, the DNA is TGTGCCAGCAGCCAGGTTCATAGGGTAGGCACTGAAGCTTTCTTT.

A single count supports this clone. The chain carries TRBV20-1 and TRBJ1-2; the match to TRBD1 covers 8 bases. The CDR3 runs to 16 residues. J gave up 2 bases and V 3 bases, and 11 bases lay outside the gene matches. Germline V lookup: CDR1 DFQATT, CDR2 SNEGSKA (reference sequence). This chain's CDR3 is CSASPFQGAINYGYTF. The CDR3, as DNA: TGCAGTGCTAGTCCTTTTCAGGGGGCAATCAACTATGGCTACACCTTC.

The chain combines TRBV7-8 with TRBJ1-1; tentatively, D is TRBD1 (5 bases). CDR1 is SGHVS, CDR2 FQNEAQ, per germline. The CDR3 sequence is 14 residues long. Trimming shortened V by 5 bases and J by 1 base, and 11 bases separated the two germline ends. CDR3 protein: CASSPPGRNTEAFF. DNA of the CDR3: TGTGCCAGCAGCCCCCCGGGACGGAACACTGAAGCTTTCTTT.

The chain combines TRBV7-3 with TRBJ2-7, with D possibly being TRBD1 (5 bases). There are 16 residues in the CDR3. Germline V lookup: CDR1 SGHTA, CDR2 FQGTGA. The V end lost 1 base, the J end lost 0 bases, and 13 bases lay between the germline ends. The CDR3 reads CASSLNPQGSSYEQYF. In nucleotides, the CDR3 is TGTGCCAGCAGCTTAAATCCTCAGGGTAGCTCCTACGAGCAGTACTTC.

The CDR3 coding sequence is TGTGCCAGCAGTTTAAACACCGGGGAGCTGTTTTTT. Encoded protein: CASSLNTGELFF. This chain connects TRBV12-3 or TRBV12-4 to TRBJ2-2, with D hard to call. There are 12 residues in the CDR3. The germline V and J ends were trimmed by 2 bases and 2 bases, with 0 bases remaining between them.

With regard to this clone: Other nucleotide sequences from this sample produce the same CDR3. This chain uses TRBV27 with TRBJ1-5, with D unresolved. The V gene lost 3 bases and the J gene lost 1 base, with 10 bases spanning the gap. CDR3 length: 15 residues. The germline gives CDR1 MNHEY, CDR2 SMNVEV (reference sequence). The chain's CDR3 is CASSLGPGSNQPQHF. CDR3 DNA sequence: TGTGCCAGCAGTTTGGGTCCGGGCAGCAATCAGCCCCAGCATTTT.

The J gene is TRBJ1-2, the V gene TRBV9; D is possibly TRBD1 (6 bases). There are 15 residues in the CDR3. Trimming pared 0 bases from V and 5 bases from J, leaving 14 bases between. The germline V gene has CDR1 SGDLS and CDR2 YYNGEE. The CDR3 nucleotides are TGTGCCAGCAGCGTAGAACCGGGACAATTATATGGCTACACCTTC. Residues: CASSVEPGQLYGYTF.

V and J are TRBV5-1 and TRBJ2-1; either TRBD1 or TRBD2 may fit D (5 bases each). V was clipped by 3 bases and J by 0 bases, with 10 bases between them. This CDR3 is 15 amino acids long. CDR1 SGHRS and CDR2 YFSETQ come from the germline V gene. The CDR3: CASSSMGDSYNEQFF. The CDR3 region has the DNA TGCGCCAGCAGCTCTATGGGGGACTCCTACAATGAGCAGTTCTTC.

The CDR3 coding sequence is TGTGCCAGTAGCCCTCAGGCGCCTAATGAAAAACTGTTTTTT. As protein: CASSPQAPNEKLFF. V gene TRBV19 combines with J gene TRBJ1-4; D gene ambiguous. Germline CDR1 and CDR2: LNHDA and SQIVND (reference sequence). Trimming pared 6 bases from V and 3 bases from J, leaving 11 bases between. This CDR3 region has 14 residues.

The chain recombines TRBV5-5 with TRBJ1-5; D gene unclear. Looked up from germline, CDR1 is SGHKS and CDR2 is YYEKEE (reference sequence). The CDR3 runs 14 residues. Trimming removed 2 bases from V and 0 bases from J, with 6 bases in between. The chain's CDR3 is CASSFTYSNQPQHF. CDR3 nucleotides: TGTGCCAGCAGCTTTACCTATAGCAATCAGCCCCAGCATTTT.

The J gene is TRBJ2-5, the V gene TRBV15; D is possibly TRBD1 (5 bases). V was trimmed by 1 base and J by 13 bases, leaving 16 bases between them. This CDR3 region has 13 residues. Per germline, CDR1 LNHNV and CDR2 YYDKDF (reference sequence). CDR3 residues: CATSRVIGVMAYF. DNA for the CDR3: TGTGCCACCAGCAGAGTTATAGGGGTTATGGCGTACTTC.

This sequence joins TRBV4-1 and TRBJ1-2, with 9 nucleotides matching TRBD1. Trimming at V came to 3 bases and at J to 4 bases, leaving 6 bases not matched to a gene. CDR3 length: 15 amino acids. Per the germline V gene, CDR1 is MGHRA and CDR2 is YSYEKL. The CDR3 DNA reads as TGCGCCAGCAGCCAGGGGGGGACAGGGATCTATGGCTACACCTTC. Translation: CASSQGGTGIYGYTF.

V is TRBV18 and J is TRBJ2-3; maybe TRBD2 (5 bases). V shed 8 bases and J shed 2 bases, with 14 bases lying between them. This CDR3 is built from 14 residues. Germline lookup yields CDR1 KGHSH and CDR2 LQKENI. The CDR3 is CASGLAGFTDTQYF. The CDR3 DNA reads TGTGCCAGCGGACTTGCGGGTTTCACAGATACGCAGTATTTT.

The rearrangement links TRBV6-5 to TRBJ2-1; D is undetermined. V dropped 6 bases and J dropped 4 bases, with 16 bases sitting between them. The CDR3 has 15 residues. Germline CDR1 MNHEY, CDR2 SVGAGI. CDR3 bases: TGTGCCAGCAGCCGACCGACGGTGGAATACAATGAGCAGTTCTTC. Translating it yields CASSRPTVEYNEQFF.

V and J are TRBV6-4 and TRBJ1-3; tentative D call: TRBD1 (5 bases). Germline CDR1 is MRHNA and CDR2 is SNTAGT. The CDR3 contains 15 residues. Trimming removed 3 bases at V and 0 bases at J, with 9 bases between. As DNA, the CDR3 is TGTGCCAGCAGTGAAGACAGCCACTCTGGAAACACCATATATTTT. Translated, it gives CASSEDSHSGNTIYF.

The V and J genes are TRBV12-5 and TRBJ1-3; 7 bases are a match to TRBD1. The germline V gene has CDR1 LGHNT and CDR2 FRNRAP. The junction had 13 bases not matched to a gene; V was cut back by 2 bases and J by 0 bases. The CDR3 extends over 19 amino acids. This CDR3 reads CASGLLQGSGHLSGNTIYF. The CDR3, as DNA: TGTGCTAGTGGTTTGCTACAGGGGAGTGGACACCTCTCTGGAAACACCATATATTTT.

The CDR3 nucleotides are TGTGCTAGTGGTTTGACCCGACCGGGACAGGGGGTGCCGAACACTGAAGCTTTCTTT. Its protein is CASGLTRPGQGVPNTEAFF. The chain has TRBV12-5 and TRBJ1-1, with 11 bases fitting TRBD1. Looked up from germline, CDR1 is LGHNT and CDR2 is FRNRAP. V dropped 2 bases and J dropped 1; count of bases not matched to a gene: 12. The CDR3 has 19 amino acids.

The chain recombines TRBV2 with TRBJ1-2; 10 bases fit TRBD1. The germline V gene has CDR1 SNHLY and CDR2 FYNNEI. This CDR3 has 14 amino acids. V was clipped by 3 bases and J by 7 bases; unmatched bases: 5. This CDR3 is CASSEDRGIGGYTF. The DNA for the CDR3 is TGTGCCAGCAGTGAGGACAGGGGGATCGGTGGCTACACCTTC.

The chain links TRBV11-2 to TRBJ1-5; D gene uncertain. V lost 1 base to trimming and J lost 9 bases, with 10 bases between them. The V gene's germline CDR1 is SGHAT and CDR2 FQNNGV. The CDR3 contains 13 residues. CDR3 loop: CASSLGPARPQHF. The CDR3 DNA sequence: TGTGCCAGCAGCTTAGGACCCGCACGGCCCCAGCATTTT. Full variable domain (remainder filled in from reference TRBV11-2 and TRBJ1-5): EAGVAQSPRYKIIEKRQSVAFWCNPISGHATLYWYQQILGQGPKLLIQFQNNGVVDDSQLPKDRFSAERLKGVDSTLKIQPAKLEDSAVYLCASSLGPARPQHFGDGTRLSIL.

The chain joins TRBV2 to TRBJ2-3; 8 bases match TRBD2. Germline trimming cut 8 bases from V and 4 bases from J; bases unmatched to any gene: 8. This CDR3 has 14 residues. CDR1 SNHLY and CDR2 FYNNEI come from the germline V gene. DNA for the CDR3: TGTGCCAGCCGGGGGGGCCTCGTGTCAGATACGCAGTATTTT. This translates into CASRGGLVSDTQYF.